This TCR beta chain was recorded in a study of post-analysis software for immune sequencing data. Overall study context: In terms of disease course, relapsing-remitting, secondary progressive and progressive-relapsing multiple sclerosis were included.

cDNA libraries of TCR beta carried unique molecular identifiers. TCRdb used MiXCR to reprocess the PCR reads, holding one entry per CDR3 protein. The sample includes 430,000 or so distinct CDR3 sequences, approximately 37% of them seen just once. Between the trimmed V and J ends, which lost 3 bases and 4 bases, there was a span of 19 bases. This CDR3 has 17 residues. CDR1 is MNHEY, CDR2 SMNVEV, per germline (reference sequence). This clonotype came up a few times. Its antigen is unidentified. General study results and limits: The study found significantly lower normalized Chao1 diversity in multiple sclerosis patients than in controls. Strong co-clustering by F measure linked samples that shared a preparation batch. TRBV5-6, TRBV5-1 and TRBV20-1 were among roughly 5 TRBV segments more frequent in patients than controls.

The sample was blood. The chain combines TRBV27 with TRBJ2-1; possibly TRBD1 for D (5 bases). The clonotype was recovered from a girl aged 2-15 years with multiple sclerosis. The CDR3 DNA is TGTGCCAGCAGTTTGGCCGAAGGGGCAAACATTTACAATGAGCAGTTCTTC. Protein sequence: CASSLAEGANIYNEQFF.